Following are 27 T cell receptor beta chains from one sample sequenced in a study of beta chain features in type 1 diabetes. Findings and limits, study-wide: Moderate yet significant TCRB CDR3 shortening was seen in Type 1 diabetes patients in all four CD4+ subsets.

These receptors' targets are unknown. The sequenced template was cDNA made from the entire isolated RNA. TCRdb's table, derived via immunoSEQ multiplex PCR, lists solely in-frame clones and lacks some. The sample has 250,000 to 350,000 clones, 15% seen once. The sample taken for sequencing was naive CD4+ T cells from blood. The receptors were sampled from a man between 18 and 35 years old with type 1 diabetes.

The chain uses TRBV6-5 and TRBJ2-5, with D possibly TRBD2 on 6 matching bases. Trimming removed 2 bases at V and 2 bases at J, with 12 bases between. Germline V lookup: CDR1 MNHEY, CDR2 SVGAGI. CDR3 size: 15 residues. The DNA for the CDR3 is TGTGCCAGCAGTTACGCCCGGGAGAGACAAGAGACCCAGTACTTC. Its protein is CASSYARERQETQYF.

V gene TRBV6-5 combines with J gene TRBJ1-1; no clear D gene. The V gene's germline CDR1 is MNHEY and CDR2 SVGAGI. The CDR3 length is 15 residues. V was cut by 8 bases and J by 0 bases, with 16 bases left in between. CDR3 sequence: CASRPPGVVNTEAFF. In DNA form, the CDR3 reads TGTGCCAGCCGGCCTCCCGGGGTTGTGAACACTGAAGCTTTCTTT.

This clone was counted between two and nine times. V gene TRBV7-2 combines with J gene TRBJ2-5; tentatively, D is TRBD2 (6 bases). Germline CDR1 SGHTA, CDR2 FQGNSA. The CDR3 is made up of 15 amino acids. V was trimmed by 4 bases and J by 2 bases, leaving 14 bases between them. The CDR3 here is CASSWGPGLQETQYF. DNA for the CDR3: TGTGCCAGCAGCTGGGGACCGGGACTGCAAGAGACCCAGTACTTC.

The sample holds a few counts of this clone. The chain uses TRBV11-2 and TRBJ2-7; unclear D gene. Germline CDR1 SGHAT, CDR2 FQNNGV. The CDR3 consists of 12 residues. V lost 1 base and J 3 bases, leaving 4 bases between the germline ends. CDR3 protein: CASSLAFYEQYF. For the CDR3, the DNA is TGTGCCAGCAGCTTAGCCTTCTACGAGCAGTACTTC.

Only a few counts were recorded for this clone. V gene TRBV14 combines with J gene TRBJ2-5; TRBD2 matches 8 bases. V lost 5 bases, J lost 7 bases, and 9 bases stayed unmatched. The CDR3 is made up of 14 amino acids. Germline CDR1 is SGHDN and CDR2 is FVKESK. CDR3 sequence (DNA): TGTGCCAGCAGCGCGACTAGCGTATACCTGACCCAGTACTTC. It yields the protein CASSATSVYLTQYF.

This chain connects TRBV6-6 to TRBJ1-2; 8 bases are shared with TRBD1. The CDR3 has 15 amino acids. The germline gives CDR1 MNHNY, CDR2 SVGAGI (reference sequence). V trimming: 2 bases; J trimming: 2 bases; junction bases outside the gene matches: 4. The CDR3 here is CASSYGGQVNYGYTF. The CDR3 DNA is TGTGCCAGCAGTTACGGGGGACAGGTGAACTATGGCTACACCTTC.

As concerns this clone: The identical CDR3 is also encoded by other nucleotide sequences in the sample. CDR3: CAWRTGGNTIYF. In DNA, the CDR3 is TGTGCCTGGCGCACAGGTGGAAACACCATATATTTT. V is TRBV30 and J is TRBJ1-3; possibly TRBD1 for D (5 bases). The CDR3 consists of 12 residues. Germline values: CDR1 GTSNPN, CDR2 SVGIG (reference sequence). V shed 5 bases and J shed 3 bases, with 8 bases lying between them.

The chain recombines TRBV27 with TRBJ2-2, with 10 bases fitting TRBD2. Trimming at V came to 4 bases and at J to 6 bases, leaving 8 bases not matched to a gene. CDR1 is MNHEY and CDR2 is SMNVEV in the germline V gene (reference sequence). The CDR3 extends over 16 amino acids. CDR3 loop: CASSSSGSGGSGELFF. CDR3 in DNA: TGTGCCAGCAGTTCTAGCGGGAGTGGTGGCTCCGGGGAGCTGTTTTTT.

V usage is TRBV7-9 and J usage is TRBJ1-4; D gene unclear. Looked up from germline, CDR1 is SEHNR and CDR2 is FQNEAQ (reference sequence). With 2 bases removed from V and 0 bases from J, the gap between germline ends came to 4 bases. CDR3 size: 14 residues. CDR3 amino acids: CASSLPATNEKLFF. As DNA, the CDR3 is TGTGCCAGCAGCTTACCTGCAACTAATGAAAAACTGTTTTTT. Complete variable domain (other parts from reference TRBV7-9 and TRBJ1-4): DTGVSQNPRHKITKRGQNVTFRCDPISEHNRLYWYRQTLGQGPEFLTYFQNEAQLEKSRLLSDRFSAERPKGSFSTLEIQRTEQGDSAMYLCASSLPATNEKLFFGSGTQLSVL.

This clone was detected a few times. CDR3 sequence reads: CAISESPGASYEQYF. CDR3 coding DNA: TGTGCCATCAGTGAGTCGCCAGGGGCCTCCTACGAGCAGTACTTC. This chain joins TRBV10-3 and TRBJ2-7, with a possible D match to TRBD1 (6 bases). Trimming stripped 0 bases from V and 0 bases from J, with 9 bases between. Germline V gives CDR1 ENHRY, CDR2 SYGVKD. The CDR3 is made up of 15 amino acids.

This clone has a handful of counts. The V and J genes are TRBV7-2 and TRBJ2-1; 9 nucleotides match TRBD2. The length of the CDR3 is 15 residues. Germline V lookup: CDR1 SGHTA, CDR2 FQGNSA. The junction had 5 bases not matched to a gene; V was cut back by 0 bases and J by 8 bases. CDR3 in DNA: TGTGCCAGCAGCTTAGCAGCGGGGGGCGCGGATGAGCAGTTCTTC. Its translation is CASSLAAGGADEQFF. The full variable domain, rest sourced from reference TRBV7-2 and TRBJ2-1, is GAGVSQSPSNKVTEKGKDVELRCDPISGHTALYWYRQSLGQGLEFLIYFQGNSAPDKSGLPSDRFSAERTGGSVSTLTIQRTQQEDSAVYLCASSLAAGGADEQFFGPGTRLTVL.

This clone has just a few counts. The chain uses TRBV6-5 and TRBJ2-3; D is uncertain. This CDR3 comprises 14 residues. V was shortened by 0 bases and J by 6 bases, with 10 bases between the two germline ends. Germline CDR1 reads MNHEY; CDR2 reads SVGAGI. CDR3 sequence: CASSYSEATDTQYF. As DNA, the CDR3 is TGTGCCAGCAGTTACTCTGAAGCTACGGATACGCAGTATTTT.

This clone was recorded a few times. The chain is built from TRBV9 and TRBJ2-7, with 7 nucleotides matching TRBD1. V lost 3 bases to trimming and J lost 0 bases; unmatched junction nucleotides: 3. The germline V gene has CDR1 SGDLS and CDR2 YYNGEE. CDR3 length: 14 amino acids. The CDR3 region is CASSDRDSSYEQYF. The CDR3 DNA reads as TGTGCCAGCAGCGACCGGGACAGCTCCTACGAGCAGTACTTC.

The V and J genes are TRBV19 and TRBJ1-5, with TRBD1 as a possible D gene (6 bases). The CDR3 has 13 amino acids. The V gene's germline CDR1 is LNHDA and CDR2 SQIVND (reference sequence). V was cut by 8 bases and J by 11 bases, with 19 bases left in between. The CDR3 nucleotides read TGTGCCAGTGCTGTGGGGGCCGGGAAGACCCAGCATTTT. It encodes CASAVGAGKTQHF.

The gene calls are TRBV18 and TRBJ2-3; D is perhaps TRBD1 (5 bases). Trimming stripped 6 bases from V and 1 base from J, with 11 bases between. CDR1 is KGHSH, CDR2 LQKENI, per germline. This CDR3 spans 14 amino acids. The CDR3 sequence: CASSLRAGTDTQYF. CDR3 coding DNA: TGTGCCAGCTCCCTCAGGGCGGGCACAGATACGCAGTATTTT.

The chain uses TRBV2 and TRBJ2-5; 10 nucleotides match TRBD1. The V gene's germline CDR1 is SNHLY and CDR2 FYNNEI. J was trimmed by 4 bases and V by 6 bases; bases with no gene match: 8. This CDR3 comprises 15 residues. The DNA of the CDR3 is TGTGCCAGCAGGTTGACAGGGGGCAACGGAGAGACCCAGTACTTC. Protein product: CASRLTGGNGETQYF.

V usage is TRBV5-1 and J usage is TRBJ2-7, with D possibly TRBD2 on 7 matching bases. This CDR3 is 15 amino acids long. Germline assignment: CDR1 SGHRS and CDR2 YFSETQ. The ends were cut back, 3 bases at V and 4 bases at J, with 17 bases in the middle. Written as DNA, the CDR3 is TGCGCCAGCAGCTGGGGATTGGGGGGGCAATACGAGCAGTACTTC. It encodes CASSWGLGGQYEQYF.

The V and J genes are TRBV28 and TRBJ2-7; D gene unclear. The CDR3 is 13 residues long. Germline V lookup: CDR1 MDHEN, CDR2 SYDVKM. V was clipped by 2 bases and J by 0 bases, with 5 bases between them. For the CDR3, the DNA is TGTGCCAGCAGTTTAGGGCCCTCCTACGAGCAGTACTTC. Amino acids: CASSLGPSYEQYF.

The CDR3 reads CSGRGSDTQYF. CDR3 in DNA: TGCAGCGGGCGAGGGTCAGATACGCAGTATTTT. V and J are TRBV29-1 and TRBJ2-3; D is possibly TRBD2 (5 bases). The length of the CDR3 is 11 residues. Per the germline V gene, CDR1 is SQVTM and CDR2 is ANQGSEA. V gave up 7 bases and J gave up 4 bases, with 9 bases separating them.

The rearrangement uses TRBV28 and TRBJ2-5; D perhaps matches TRBD2 (6 bases). Germline-derived CDR1 and CDR2 are MDHEN and SYDVKM. The CDR3 has 14 amino acids. V gave up 7 bases and J gave up 5 bases, with 17 bases separating them. The DNA for the CDR3 is TGTGCCAGCACTACTCCGGAGGGTGCCGAGACCCAGTACTTC. Translation: CASTTPEGAETQYF.

A few counts support this clone. CDR3 loop: CASSLRTRSSGAVYEQYF. The CDR3 coding sequence is TGTGCCAGCAGTTTACGAACCAGATCTAGCGGGGCGGTCTACGAGCAGTACTTC. This chain connects TRBV28 to TRBJ2-7; 9 bases are shared with TRBD2. CDR3 length: 18 residues. The V gene's germline CDR1 is MDHEN and CDR2 SYDVKM. The ends lost 2 bases at V and 3 bases at J; junction bases unmatched: 14.

This chain links TRBV21-1 with TRBJ2-1; TRBD2, the table's D call, was not compared with the DNA. TRBV21-1 is a known pseudogene. The CDR3 has 15 residues. The CDR3 bases are TGTGCCAGCAGCAAACCACGGCGGGAGAACGATGAGCAGTTCTTC. This encodes CASSKPRRENDEQFF.

This clone was seen only a few times. This chain joins TRBV6-5 and TRBJ1-1, with 7 bases identical to TRBD1. V trimming: 8 bases; J trimming: 4 bases; junction bases outside the gene matches: 4. Germline V lookup: CDR1 MNHEY, CDR2 SVGAGI. The CDR3 is 12 amino acids. The CDR3 DNA reads as TGTGCCAGCGTCCAGGGGGGCACTGAAGCTTTCTTT. Translating gives CASVQGGTEAFF.

This clone was seen a handful of times. This chain links TRBV6-6 with TRBJ1-2; TRBD1 aligns across 10 bases. This CDR3 has 14 amino acids. The V segment lost 2 bases and the J segment 7 bases; nucleotides outside the gene matches: 4. Germline CDR1 MNHNY, CDR2 SVGAGI (reference sequence). The CDR3 DNA reads TGTGCCAGCAGTTACGGGACAGGGGTCGGTGGCTACACCTTC. This encodes CASSYGTGVGGYTF.

The gene calls are TRBV6-6 and TRBJ1-2, with unresolved D. CDR3 size: 16 residues. CDR1 is MNHNY, CDR2 SVGAGI, per germline (reference sequence). The germline V and J ends were trimmed by 7 bases and 0 bases, with 18 bases remaining between them. CDR3 loop: CASTIHRTGANYGYTF. CDR3 bases: TGTGCCAGCACAATACATAGGACGGGAGCTAACTATGGCTACACCTTC.

This clone was found a few times. The CDR3 bases are TGTGCCAGCAGTCTCGGACAGGGCACAGATACGCAGTATTTT. Protein sequence: CASSLGQGTDTQYF. This chain uses TRBV6-5 with TRBJ2-3, with TRBD1 matching 7 bases. The germline V gene has CDR1 MNHEY and CDR2 SVGAGI. The trim removed 5 bases at V and 1 base at J, leaving 3 bases unmatched. The CDR3 consists of 14 residues.

The table lists this clone with a few counts. The chain couples TRBV9 to TRBJ1-3; no firm D call. This CDR3 has 12 amino acids. Between the trimmed V and J ends, which lost 4 bases and 4 bases, there was a span of 6 bases. Germline lookup yields CDR1 SGDLS and CDR2 YYNGEE. The CDR3 coding sequence is TGTGCCAGCAGCCCCGTCGGAAACACCATATATTTT. This codes for CASSPVGNTIYF. The complete variable domain, with remaining parts taken from reference TRBV9 and TRBJ1-3, reads DSGVTQTPKHLITATGQRVTLRCSPRSGDLSVYWYQQSLDQGLQFLIQYYNGEERAKGNILERFSAQQFPDLHSELNLSSLELGDSALYFCASSPVGNTIYFGEGSWLTVV.